The next 6 T cell receptor beta chains were all read from a single sample in a study of T cells in Graves' hyperthyroidism and ophthalmopathy. Regions amplified from RNA transcripts were the TCR beta CDR3 regions. HTBI primers drove first-round RT-PCR of the TCR CDR3. TCRdb itself ran the multiplex PCR reads through MiXCR, one entry per CDR3 protein. This sample has about 260,000 distinct CDR3 sequences; approximately 16% occur once, and the top ten carry 28%. The sequenced sample consisted of blood. These receptors all come from a woman in her late teens or twenties with Graves' ophthalmopathy.

This clonotype was counted a few times. The chain links TRBV10-2 to TRBJ2-3; no definite D call. The CDR3 runs to 14 residues. Trimming left V 3 bases short and J 6 bases short, with 13 bases between. The germline V gene has CDR1 WSHSY and CDR2 SAAADI. In DNA form, the CDR3 reads TGCGCCAGCAGTGAAAGACCGCCCTGGGATACGCAGTATTTT. Translated: CASSERPPWDTQYF.

The chain employs TRBV11-2 and TRBJ1-1; D not certain. The germline V gene has CDR1 SGHAT and CDR2 FQNNGV. Deletions cut 4 bases from V and 3 bases from J, with 9 bases between. The CDR3 runs to 13 residues. CDR3 in amino acids: CASSYLHHTEAFF. CDR3 coding DNA: TGTGCCAGCAGCTATCTACACCACACTGAAGCTTTCTTT.

In its sample, this clonotype was seen many times. V gene TRBV19 combines with J gene TRBJ2-5; TRBD1 might be the D (6 bases). V shed 4 bases and J shed 4 bases, with 16 bases lying between them. CDR1 is LNHDA and CDR2 is SQIVND in the germline V gene (reference sequence). The CDR3 covers 15 residues. The CDR3 protein is CASSSRQGLGETQYF. The CDR3 DNA reads TGTGCCAGTAGTAGTCGGCAGGGGCTTGGAGAGACCCAGTACTTC.

There are a few counts of this clonotype. V and J are TRBV2 and TRBJ2-7, with unresolved D. V shed 5 bases and J shed 3 bases, with 11 bases lying between them. This CDR3 is 13 amino acids long. Germline V lookup: CDR1 SNHLY, CDR2 FYNNEI. CDR3 bases: TGTGCCAGCAGTCCCAGGCCCCTCTACGAGCAGTACTTC. It codes for CASSPRPLYEQYF.

This clonotype was recorded at least ten times. The J gene is TRBJ2-3, the V gene TRBV20-1, with 9 bases identical to TRBD1. Germline V gives CDR1 DFQATT, CDR2 SNEGSKA (reference sequence). After removal of 6 bases from V and 3 bases from J, the junction contained 7 bases not matched to a gene. CDR3 size: 14 residues. CDR3 in amino acids: CSAPQGARTDTQYF. The DNA of the CDR3 is TGCAGTGCGCCACAGGGGGCAAGAACAGATACGCAGTATTTT.

To note about this clonotype: Possible read error: a much larger clone is one base away. This chain uses TRBV20-1 with TRBJ1-2; no definite D call. Germline loops: CDR1 DFQATT, CDR2 SNEGSKA (reference sequence). The CDR3 has 14 residues. CDR3 in amino acids: CSAPVPILNYGHTF. As DNA, the CDR3 is TGCAGTGCCCCCGTGCCTATCCTAAACTATGGCCACACCTTC.